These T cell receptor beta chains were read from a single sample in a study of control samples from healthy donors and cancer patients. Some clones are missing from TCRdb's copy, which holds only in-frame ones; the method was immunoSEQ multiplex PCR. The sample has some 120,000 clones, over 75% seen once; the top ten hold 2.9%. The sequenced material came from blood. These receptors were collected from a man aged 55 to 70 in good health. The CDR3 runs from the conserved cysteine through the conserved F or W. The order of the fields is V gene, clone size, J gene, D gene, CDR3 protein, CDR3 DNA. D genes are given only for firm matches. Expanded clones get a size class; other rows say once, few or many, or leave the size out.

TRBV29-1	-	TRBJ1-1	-	CSPGRNTEAFF	TGCAGCCCGGGGCGGAACACTGAAGCTTTCTTT
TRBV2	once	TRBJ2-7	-	CASRRDGPYEQYF	TGTGCCAGCAGAAGAGACGGGCCCTACGAGCAGTACTTC
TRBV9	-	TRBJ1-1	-	CASSVISNTEAFF	TGTGCCAGCAGCGTAATTTCGAACACTGAAGCTTTCTTT
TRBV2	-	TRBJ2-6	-	CASRERLSGANVLTF	TGTGCCAGCAGAGAACGCCTCTCCGGGGCCAACGTCCTGACTTTC
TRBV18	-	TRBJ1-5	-	CASSPARSRGNQPQHF	TGTGCCAGCTCACCGGCTCGATCCAGGGGCAATCAGCCCCAGCATTTT
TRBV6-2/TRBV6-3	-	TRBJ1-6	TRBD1	CASSQTGDSSPLHF	TGTGCCAGCAGTCAGACAGGGGACTCGTCACCCCTCCACTTT
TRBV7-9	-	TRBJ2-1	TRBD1	CASSSLSRTGGHEQFF	TGTGCCAGCAGCTCGCTGAGCCGGACAGGGGGCCATGAGCAGTTCTTC
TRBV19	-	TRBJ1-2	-	CASFSGRQIYGYTF	TGTGCCAGTTTTTCGGGACGGCAGATCTATGGCTACACCTTC
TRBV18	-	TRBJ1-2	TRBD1	CASSPLGQGYGYTF	TGTGCCAGCTCACCCCTAGGACAGGGATATGGCTACACCTTC
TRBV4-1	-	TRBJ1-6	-	CASRSSYNSPLHF	TGCGCCAGCAGGAGCTCCTATAATTCACCCCTCCACTTT
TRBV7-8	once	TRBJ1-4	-	CASSLGGTGTFEGKLFF	TGTGCCAGCAGCTTAGGGGGTACCGGGACATTCGAAGGAAAACTGTTTTTT
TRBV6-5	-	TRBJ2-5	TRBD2	CASNARGGRETQYF	TGTGCCAGCAACGCCCGGGGGGGCCGGGAGACCCAGTACTTC
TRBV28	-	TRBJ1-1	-	CASSSSEALMNTEAFF	TGTGCCAGCAGTTCCAGTGAAGCTCTAATGAACACTGAAGCTTTCTTT
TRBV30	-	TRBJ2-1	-	CAWSVLRGTFVEQFF	TGTGCCTGGAGTGTACTCAGGGGGACTTTTGTGGAGCAGTTCTTC
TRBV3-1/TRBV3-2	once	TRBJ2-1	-	CASSQVGTGTSGEQFF	TGTGCCAGCAGCCAAGTCGGAACAGGGACCTCCGGTGAGCAGTTCTTC
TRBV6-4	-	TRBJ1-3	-	CASSGRGPDRISSGNTIYF	TGTGCCAGCAGTGGCCGCGGGCCCGACCGGATCTCTTCTGGAAACACCATATATTTT
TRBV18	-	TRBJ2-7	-	CASSPGGGARAGGAYEQYF	TGTGCCAGCTCACCGGGGGGTGGTGCCCGGGCTGGAGGGGCTTACGAGCAGTACTTC
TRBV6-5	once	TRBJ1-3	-	CAGGWTTGNTIYF	TGTGCTGGTGGTTGGACTACTGGAAACACCATATATTTT
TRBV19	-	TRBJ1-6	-	CASKPQGIDSPLHF	TGTGCCAGTAAACCCCAGGGGATCGATTCACCCCTCCACTTT
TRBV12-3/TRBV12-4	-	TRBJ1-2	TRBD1	CASSGTDNYGYTF	TGTGCCAGCAGTGGGACAGACAATTATGGCTACACCTTC
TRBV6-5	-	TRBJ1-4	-	CASRTIGAPDQKLFF	TGTGCCAGCAGAACAATCGGGGCCCCGGACCAAAAACTGTTTTTT
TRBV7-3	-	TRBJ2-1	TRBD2	CASSPGGGSRKNEQFF	TGTGCCAGCAGCCCCGGGGGGGGTAGCCGAAAGAATGAGCAGTTCTTC
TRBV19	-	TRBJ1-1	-	CASKKEGDSNTEAFF	TGTGCCAGTAAGAAGGAGGGTGACAGTAACACTGAAGCTTTCTTT
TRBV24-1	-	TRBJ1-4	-	CATSDSRTKELFF	TGTGCCACCAGTGATTCTAGGACTAAGGAACTGTTTTTT
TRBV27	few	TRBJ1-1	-	CASSSRAYTEAFF	TGTGCCAGCAGTTCGAGGGCCTACACTGAAGCTTTCTTT
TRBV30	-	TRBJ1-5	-	CAWSAGINQPQHF	TGTGCCTGGAGCGCAGGGATCAATCAGCCCCAGCATTTT
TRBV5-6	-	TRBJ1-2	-	CASSLGPPVRATPYGYTF	TGTGCCAGCAGCTTGGGCCCTCCGGTTAGAGCGACACCCTATGGCTACACCTTC
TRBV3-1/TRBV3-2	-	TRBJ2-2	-	CASSPLKTGLDTGELFF	TGTGCCAGCAGCCCCCTAAAAACAGGGTTGGACACCGGGGAGCTGTTTTTT
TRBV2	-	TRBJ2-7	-	CASSLTGTYEQYF	TGTGCCAGTTCACTTACAGGTACCTACGAGCAGTACTTC
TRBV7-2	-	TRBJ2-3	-	CASSLGRGPRADTQYF	TGTGCCAGCAGCTTAGGGCGGGGGCCAAGGGCAGATACGCAGTATTTT
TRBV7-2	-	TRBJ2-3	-	CASSPGDRWILDTQYF	TGTGCCAGCAGCCCTGGCGACAGGTGGATTTTGGATACGCAGTATTTT